This T cell receptor beta chain was identified during a study of T and B cells in COVID-19 patients. As for the study in general: In the active-infection cohort, about 90% of the roughly 20 patients had comorbidities linked to unfavorable COVID-19 outcome.

This CDR3 has 17 residues. The germline CDR1 and CDR2 sequences are MNHEY and SMNVEV (reference sequence). Between the trimmed V and J ends, which lost 1 base and 4 bases, there was a span of 17 bases. TRB rearrangements were amplified by multiplex PCR with BIOMED2 TRB-A/B primers. One entry per CDR3 protein results from TCRdb running MiXCR on the multiplex PCR reads. This table has about 14,000 distinct CDR3 sequences, approximately 30% appearing once. From blood, about 240-550 ng of genomic DNA served as TRB template. This TCR was sampled from a human donor who had recovered from COVID-19. This chain joins TRBV27 and TRBJ1-5, with D hard to call. Sequenced input: blood. CDR3 DNA: TGTGCCAGCAGTTTATTATTTTCGGGGAGACCGAATCAGCCCCAGCATTTT. Its translation: CASSLLFSGRPNQPQHF.